This TCR beta chain was captured by sequencing in a study of response to subunit inactivated influenza vaccine. On this clonotype itself: What it binds is unknown.

TCRdb itself ran the RT-PCR reads through MiXCR, one entry per CDR3 protein. The data hold fewer than 700,000 distinct CDR3 sequences, with approximately 12% observed a single time. General study findings and limits: Few new T cells, the authors suggested, are recruited by each seasonal influenza vaccination.

The receptor's source is a man aged 50 to 60 who received an inactivated influenza vaccine. Source: PBMCs from blood, taken 35 to 45 days after vaccination.

The CDR3 DNA follows: TGTGCCAGCAGCTTGGGGACTAGCGGGAGTAAGGAGCAGTTCTTC. It encodes CASSLGTSGSKEQFF. The chain employs TRBV7-8 and TRBJ2-1, with TRBD2 matching over 14 bases. V lost 3 bases, J lost 10 bases, and 5 bases stayed unmatched. Germline V gene data show CDR1 as SGHVS and CDR2 as FQNEAQ. The CDR3 extends over 15 amino acids.